The source of this T cell receptor beta chain is a study of blood T cell repertoires in COVID-19. Study-wide context: Samples representing acute and convalescent COVID-19 were sourced from the United States, Italy and Spain. T cells, B-cell-depleted T cells, or PBMCs provided the cDNA or gDNA that served as material.

Per the authors' pipeline: Amplified reference gene primers provided the basis for estimating nucleated cell counts. TCRdb keeps only in-frame clones here, not all; method: immunoSEQ multiplex PCR. The DNA was the basis for D and trimming; V, J and clone size are from that table. The table shows around 110,000 clones, with approximately 87% occurring only once. This clone appeared once. Trimming left V 0 bases short and J 3 bases short, with 14 bases between. There are 16 residues in the CDR3. The germline V gene encodes CDR1 ENHRY and CDR2 SYGVKD. The receptor comes from a young man with acute or convalescent COVID-19. The chain combines TRBV10-3 with TRBJ2-5, with D possibly being TRBD1 (6 bases). The sample taken for sequencing was peripheral blood. The CDR3 nucleotides are TGTGCCATCAGTGAGTCGAGAGGCCCAGGGGAAGAGACCCAGTACTTC. Residues: CAISESRGPGEETQYF.